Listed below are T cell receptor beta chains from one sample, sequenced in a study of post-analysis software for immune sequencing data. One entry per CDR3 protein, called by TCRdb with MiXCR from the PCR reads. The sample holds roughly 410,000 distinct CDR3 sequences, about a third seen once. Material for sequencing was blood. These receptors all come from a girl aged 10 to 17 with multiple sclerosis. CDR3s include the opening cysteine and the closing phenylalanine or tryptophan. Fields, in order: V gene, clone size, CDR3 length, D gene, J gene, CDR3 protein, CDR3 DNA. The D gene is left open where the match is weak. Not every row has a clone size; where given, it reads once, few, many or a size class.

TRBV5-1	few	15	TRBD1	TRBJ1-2	CASTSFGTGWSGYTF	TGCGCCAGCACCTCATTTGGGACAGGGTGGAGTGGCTACACCTTC
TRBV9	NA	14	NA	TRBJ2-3	CASSRTGTADTQYF	TGTGCCAGCAGCAGAACCGGGACTGCAGATACGCAGTATTTT
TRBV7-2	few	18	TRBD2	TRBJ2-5	CASSLGGGGGASKETQYF	TGTGCCAGCAGCTTAGGAGGCGGCGGGGGGGCCTCCAAAGAGACCCAGTACTTC
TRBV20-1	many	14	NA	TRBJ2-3	CSALDLASTDTQYF	TGCAGTGCCCTCGACTTGGCTAGCACAGATACGCAGTATTTT
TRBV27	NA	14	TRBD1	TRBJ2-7	CASSPRGISYEQYF	TGTGCCAGCAGTCCCAGGGGGATCTCCTACGAGCAGTACTTC
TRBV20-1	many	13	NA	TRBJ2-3	CSAPARGISSEYF	TGCAGTGCCCCGGCCCGGGGGATATCGTCTGAGTATTTT
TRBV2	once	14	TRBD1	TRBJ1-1	CASSLRGLGTEAFF	TGTGCCAGCAGCCTCAGGGGGCTCGGCACTGAAGCTTTCTTT
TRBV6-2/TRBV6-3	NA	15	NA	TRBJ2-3	CASSVVVGGPGTQYF	TGTGCCAGCAGTGTCGTCGTGGGGGGGCCCGGTACGCAGTATTTT
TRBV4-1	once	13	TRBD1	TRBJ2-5	CAGSQVGDRGQYF	TGCGCCGGCAGCCAGGTCGGGGACAGAGGGCAGTACTTC
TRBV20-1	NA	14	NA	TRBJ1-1	CSAKDPSRNTEAFF	TGCAGTGCTAAAGACCCGAGCAGGAACACTGAAGCTTTCTTT
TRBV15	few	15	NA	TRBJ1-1	CATSRGATGNTEAFF	TGTGCCACCAGCAGAGGTGCTACAGGGAACACTGAAGCTTTCTTT
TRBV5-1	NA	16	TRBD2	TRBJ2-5	CASSSPSGGAGETQYF	TGCGCCAGCAGCTCCCCTAGCGGGGGGGCCGGAGAGACCCAGTACTTC
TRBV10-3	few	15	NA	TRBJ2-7	CAISDSGFLSYEQYF	TGTGCCATCAGTGACTCAGGGTTTCTTTCCTACGAGCAGTACTTC
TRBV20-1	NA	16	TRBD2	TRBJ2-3	CSASNPPQAGADTQYF	TGCAGTGCTAGTAACCCCCCTCAAGCGGGGGCAGATACGCAGTATTTT
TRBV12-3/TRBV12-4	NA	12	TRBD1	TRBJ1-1	CASNRGRTEAFF	TGTGCCAGTAACAGGGGCCGGACTGAAGCTTTCTTT
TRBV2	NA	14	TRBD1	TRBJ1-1	CASRAEGARTEAFF	TGTGCCAGCAGAGCGGAGGGGGCCCGGACTGAAGCTTTCTTT
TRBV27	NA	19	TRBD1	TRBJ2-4	CASSPSRRQGMGPKNIQYF	TGTGCCAGCAGTCCATCCCGACGACAGGGGATGGGTCCCAAAAACATTCAGTACTTC
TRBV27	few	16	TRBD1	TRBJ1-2	CASSSTGTGINYGYTF	TGTGCCAGCAGTTCCACCGGGACAGGGATTAACTATGGCTACACCTTC
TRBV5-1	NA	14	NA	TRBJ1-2	CASSLYREDYGYTF	TGCGCCAGCAGCTTATACAGGGAGGACTATGGCTACACCTTC
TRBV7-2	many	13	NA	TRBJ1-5	CASSGDTGQPQHF	TGTGCCAGCAGCGGGGACACAGGTCAGCCCCAGCATTTT
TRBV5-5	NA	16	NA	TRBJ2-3	CASTSAGVRGSDTQYF	TGTGCCAGCACGTCCGCAGGAGTCAGGGGTTCAGATACGCAGTATTTT
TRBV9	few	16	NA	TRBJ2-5	CASSVAGAELQETQYF	TGTGCCAGCAGCGTAGCCGGGGCAGAACTCCAAGAGACCCAGTACTTC
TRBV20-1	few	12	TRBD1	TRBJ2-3	CSTGDRPDTQYF	TGCAGTACAGGGGATCGCCCAGATACGCAGTATTTT
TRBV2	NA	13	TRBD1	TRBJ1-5	CASKGGGDQPQHF	TGTGCCAGCAAAGGAGGGGGCGATCAGCCCCAGCATTTT
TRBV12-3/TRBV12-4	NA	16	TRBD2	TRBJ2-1	CASSLVAGGPWSEQFF	TGTGCCAGCAGTTTAGTAGCGGGGGGTCCTTGGAGCGAGCAGTTCTTC
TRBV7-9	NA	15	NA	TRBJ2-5	CASRHRGEGGETQYF	TGTGCCAGCAGGCATCGCGGGGAAGGAGGAGAGACCCAGTACTTC
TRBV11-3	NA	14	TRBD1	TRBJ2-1	CASSLGTGWNEQFF	TGTGCCAGCAGCCTAGGGACAGGGTGGAATGAGCAGTTCTTC
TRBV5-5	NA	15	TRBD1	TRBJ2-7	CASRMGQDISYEQYF	TGTGCCAGCAGGATGGGACAGGATATCTCCTACGAGCAGTACTTC
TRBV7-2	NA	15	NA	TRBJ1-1	CASSLASRGNTEAFF	TGTGCCAGCAGCTTAGCGTCTAGGGGGAACACTGAAGCTTTCTTT
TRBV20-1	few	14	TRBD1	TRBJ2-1	CSADRDRGGNEQFF	TGCAGTGCAGACCGGGACAGGGGGGGGAATGAGCAGTTCTTC
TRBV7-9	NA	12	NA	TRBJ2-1	CASSSGSSEQFF	TGTGCCAGCAGCAGCGGTAGCAGTGAGCAGTTCTTC
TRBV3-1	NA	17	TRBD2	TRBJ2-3	CASSQQLAGGPTDTQYF	TGTGCCAGCAGCCAACAACTAGCGGGGGGGCCAACAGATACGCAGTATTTT
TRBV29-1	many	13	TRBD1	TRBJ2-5	CSVVRTGEETQYF	TGCAGCGTTGTCCGGACAGGGGAAGAGACCCAGTACTTC
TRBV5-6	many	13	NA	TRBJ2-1	CASSLCGHNEQFF	TGTGCCAGCAGCTTGTGTGGACACAATGAGCAGTTCTTC
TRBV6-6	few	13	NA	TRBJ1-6	CAVATLDNSPLHF	TGTGCCGTCGCGACCCTTGATAATTCACCCCTCCACTTT
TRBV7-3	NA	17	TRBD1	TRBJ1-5	CASSPDRGEESNQPQHF	TGTGCCAGCAGCCCAGACAGGGGCGAGGAAAGCAATCAGCCCCAGCATTTT
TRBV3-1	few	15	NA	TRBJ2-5	CASSQLGYFQETQYF	TGTGCCAGCAGCCAACTTGGGTACTTTCAAGAGACCCAGTACTTC
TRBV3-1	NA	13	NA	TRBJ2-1	CARSYRRVDEQFF	TGTGCCCGCAGCTACAGAAGGGTCGATGAGCAGTTCTTC
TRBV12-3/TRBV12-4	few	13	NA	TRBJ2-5	CASSPWRKETQYF	TGTGCCAGCAGCCCGTGGCGGAAAGAGACCCAGTACTTC
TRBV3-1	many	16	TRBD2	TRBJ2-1	CASSQGSGGTMNEQFF	TGTGCCAGCAGCCAAGGTAGCGGGGGCACTATGAATGAGCAGTTCTTC
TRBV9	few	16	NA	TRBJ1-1	CASSGPRFGGNTEAFF	TGTGCCAGCAGCGGGCCTCGGTTCGGGGGGAACACTGAAGCTTTCTTT
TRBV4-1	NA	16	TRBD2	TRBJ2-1	CASSQGHSSGGNEQFF	TGCGCCAGCAGCCAAGGACATTCCAGCGGGGGGAATGAGCAGTTCTTC
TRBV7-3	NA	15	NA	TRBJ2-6	CASSLSPAGANVLTF	TGTGCCAGCAGCTTATCCCCGGCTGGGGCCAACGTCCTGACTTTC
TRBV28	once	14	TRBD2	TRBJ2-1	CASRMGLADNEQFF	TGTGCCAGCAGAATGGGACTAGCGGACAATGAGCAGTTCTTC
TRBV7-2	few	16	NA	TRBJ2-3	CASSLAGVGMTDTQYF	TGTGCCAGCAGCTTAGCAGGGGTGGGGATGACGGATACGCAGTATTTT
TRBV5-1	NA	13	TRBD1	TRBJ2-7	CASRGTGVDEQYF	TGCGCCAGCAGAGGGACAGGGGTAGACGAGCAGTACTTC
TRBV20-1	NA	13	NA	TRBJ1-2	CSVPPGAGYGYTF	TGCAGTGTTCCTCCCGGGGCAGGCTATGGCTACACCTTC
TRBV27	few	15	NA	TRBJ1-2	CASSLGRGRVYGYTF	TGTGCCAGCAGTTTAGGTCGGGGTAGGGTCTATGGCTACACCTTC
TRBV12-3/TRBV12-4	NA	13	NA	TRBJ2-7	CASSLPTTQAQYF	TGTGCCAGCAGCCTACCGACTACGCAGGCCCAGTACTTC
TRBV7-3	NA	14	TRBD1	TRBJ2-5	CASSQTGGVETQYF	TGTGCCAGCAGTCAAACAGGGGGCGTGGAGACCCAGTACTTC
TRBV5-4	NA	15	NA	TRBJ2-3	CASSPSLDGPDTQYF	TGTGCCAGCAGCCCATCGCTGGACGGTCCCGATACGCAGTATTTT
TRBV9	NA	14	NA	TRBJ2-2	CASSVDFGTGELFF	TGTGCCAGCAGCGTAGATTTCGGGACCGGGGAGCTGTTTTTT
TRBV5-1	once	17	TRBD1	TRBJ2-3	CASCLEKWTGGADTQYF	TGCGCCAGCTGCTTGGAGAAGTGGACAGGGGGGGCAGATACGCAGTATTTT
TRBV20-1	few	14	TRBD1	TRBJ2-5	CSASPPGQSETQYF	TGCAGTGCTAGTCCCCCGGGACAGTCAGAGACCCAGTACTTC
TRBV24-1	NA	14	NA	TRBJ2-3	CATSEGGGTDTQYF	TGTGCCACCAGTGAAGGGGGTGGCACAGATACGCAGTATTTT
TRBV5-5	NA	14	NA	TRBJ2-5	CAGSLGGSQETQYF	TGTGCCGGCAGCTTAGGCGGGTCCCAAGAGACCCAGTACTTC
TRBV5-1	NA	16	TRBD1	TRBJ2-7	CASSSNTGESSYEQYF	TGCGCCAGCAGCTCAAACACAGGGGAGAGTTCCTACGAGCAGTACTTC